This TCR beta chain was identified in a study of shared clonotypes between healthy human individuals. The length of the CDR3 is 12 residues. The V end was cut by 6 bases, the J end by 8 bases, with 8 bases between. From germline, CDR1 is MDHEN and CDR2 SYDVKM. Method: immunoSEQ multiplex PCR; TCRdb's copy keeps in-frame clones and lacks some. This table holds more than 1 million clones, 70% to 80% found once. This TCR was recovered from a man between 18 and 35 years old in good health. Some clones in this sample may be carry-over from other donors' samples. Sequenced: memory CD4+ T cells from PBMCs. The subset is: CD45RA-negative fraction. The genes are TRBV28 and TRBJ1-6; D is uncertain. The CDR3 reads CASSRTDSPLHF. For the CDR3, the DNA is TGTGCCAGCAGCCGCACCGATTCACCCCTCCACTTT.